The 15 T cell receptor beta chains given below trace back to one sample, sequenced in a study of early T cells in non-severe SARS-CoV-2 infection. TCRdb reprocessed the 5' RACE reads via MiXCR and lists one record per CDR3 protein. The table records 35,000 to 40,000 distinct CDR3 sequences, approximately 6% of them present only once. The sequenced sample was whole blood. The receptors originated from an adult who was a healthcare worker with PCR-confirmed SARS-CoV-2 infection or an uninfected control (not recorded which).

In this sample, this clonotype turned up a few times. The chain has TRBV5-1 and TRBJ2-4; TRBD2 might be the D (5 bases). V was shortened by 0 bases and J by 8 bases, with 15 bases between the two germline ends. The V gene's germline CDR1 is SGHRS and CDR2 YFSETQ. The CDR3 spans 15 residues. The CDR3 coding sequence is TGCGCCAGCAGCTTGGACGGCAGACTGGAGGACATTCAGTACTTC. Translated, it gives CASSLDGRLEDIQYF.

This clonotype appeared many times. The chain links TRBV4-1 to TRBJ1-2; no reliable D call. Per the germline V gene, CDR1 is MGHRA and CDR2 is YSYEKL. This CDR3 region has 13 residues. V was shortened by 3 bases and J by 8 bases, with 13 bases between the two germline ends. CDR3 amino acids: CASSQTLLEGYTF. The CDR3 DNA is TGCGCCAGCAGCCAGACCCTACTAGAGGGCTACACCTTC.

This clonotype was recorded many times. The genes are TRBV20-1 and TRBJ2-1, with 13 nucleotides matching TRBD2. CDR1 is DFQATT, CDR2 SNEGSKA, per germline (reference sequence). J was trimmed by 11 bases and V by 0 bases; bases with no gene match: 7. The CDR3 spans 15 residues. The CDR3 DNA is TGCAGTGCTAGAGATCAGGGGACTAGCGGGGACAAGCAGTTCTTC. As protein: CSARDQGTSGDKQFF.

The sample holds many counts of this clonotype. The J gene is TRBJ2-1, the V gene TRBV7-2; D might be TRBD2 (7 bases). Per germline, CDR1 SGHTA and CDR2 FQGNSA. This CDR3 is 16 amino acids long. Trimming took off 2 bases at V and 2 bases at J, with 13 bases between the two ends. The DNA for the CDR3 is TGTGCCAGCAGCTTAAGGGGGAGGGGCGCCTACAATGAGCAGTTCTTC. Protein product: CASSLRGRGAYNEQFF.

There are many counts of this clonotype. J is TRBJ1-1 and V is TRBV25-1; the D is unclear. V lost 7 bases and J 3 bases, leaving 18 bases between the germline ends. The germline CDR1 and CDR2 sequences are MGHDK and SYGVNS. The CDR3 loop spans 15 amino acids. The CDR3 coding sequence is TGTGCCAGCAATCCAAGAGGAGGAGTTGACACTGAAGCTTTCTTT. The encoded protein is CASNPRGGVDTEAFF.

Many counts were recorded for this clonotype. J is TRBJ2-1 and V is TRBV3-1, with TRBD1 identical over 7 bases. CDR3 size: 14 residues. Germline V gives CDR1 LGHDT, CDR2 YNNKEL (reference sequence). Trimming removed 4 bases from V and 6 bases from J; junction bases left unmatched: 6. In DNA, the CDR3 is TGTGCCAGCAGCCTCCGGGACAGCCGCAATGAGCAGTTCTTC. The encoded protein is CASSLRDSRNEQFF.

The gene calls are TRBV7-2 and TRBJ2-3; TRBD2 might be the D (6 bases). Germline V gene sequence: CDR1 SGHTA, CDR2 FQGNSA. The CDR3 sequence is 15 residues long. V shed 3 bases and J shed 0 bases, with 10 bases lying between them. CDR3 in amino acids: CASSLRGLSTDTQYF. CDR3 DNA sequence: TGTGCCAGCAGCTTGCGGGGCCTGAGCACAGATACGCAGTATTTT.

This clonotype has a count of ten or more. The chain is built from TRBV27 and TRBJ2-1; D gene uncertain. V lost 4 bases, J lost 2 bases, and 21 bases lay in between. The CDR3 loop spans 18 amino acids. From germline, CDR1 is MNHEY and CDR2 SMNVEV (reference sequence). CDR3 residues: CASSSITRVRPPYNEQFF. The CDR3 bases are TGTGCCAGCAGTTCGATAACCCGGGTCCGTCCCCCCTACAATGAGCAGTTCTTC.

This clonotype showed up many times. This chain uses TRBV6-2 or TRBV6-3 with TRBJ2-2; the D is unclear. Between the trimmed V and J ends, which lost 6 bases and 2 bases, there was a span of 19 bases. CDR1 is MNHEY and CDR2 is SVGEGT in the germline V gene. CDR3 size: 17 residues. The CDR3 reads CASSRPRALGNTGELFF. As DNA, the CDR3 is TGTGCCAGCAGCCGTCCTCGGGCCCTGGGAAACACCGGGGAGCTGTTTTTT.

This clonotype has at least ten counts. The chain combines TRBV24-1 with TRBJ1-2, with D hard to call. Germline V lookup: CDR1 KGHDR, CDR2 SFDVKD. V gave up 4 bases and J gave up 8 bases, with 13 bases separating them. This CDR3 has 13 amino acids. DNA for the CDR3: TGTGCCACCAGTGACCCGGCCATAGGAGGCTACACCTTC. Protein: CATSDPAIGGYTF.

This clonotype was observed at least ten times. The chain employs TRBV15 and TRBJ2-7; 10 positions match TRBD1. There are 17 residues in the CDR3. Germline V gene sequence: CDR1 LNHNV, CDR2 YYDKDF (reference sequence). The V gene end was trimmed by 4 bases and the J gene end by 6 bases; junction bases not matched to a gene: 15. CDR3 loop: CATSKTPGQGFRTEQYF. CDR3 DNA: TGTGCCACCAGCAAAACTCCGGGACAGGGGTTTAGGACCGAGCAGTACTTC.

Worth noting for this clonotype: A single base separates this from a much larger clone, so it may be a read error. The chain employs TRBV2 and TRBJ2-2; D is possibly TRBD1 (6 bases). V lost 7 bases and J lost 6, with 18 bases in between. The CDR3 loop spans 15 amino acids. Germline values: CDR1 SNHLY, CDR2 FYNNEI. Here the CDR3 DNA reads TGTGCCAGCAAGTCGGGACACATAACCCCCGGGGAGCTGTTTTTT. Amino acids: CASKSGHITPGELFF. The full variable domain, rest sourced from reference TRBV2 and TRBJ2-2, is EPEVTQTPSHQVTQMGQEVILRCVPISNHLYFYWYRQILGQKVEFLVSFYNNEISEKSEIFDDQFSVERPDGSNFTLKIRSTKLEDSAMYFCASKSGHITPGELFFGEGSRLTVL.

J is TRBJ2-7 and V is TRBV2; D is unclear. The CDR3 runs to 12 residues. CDR1 is SNHLY and CDR2 is FYNNEI in the germline V gene. V gave up 7 bases and J gave up 1 base, with 8 bases separating them. The CDR3 region is CASIERSYEQYF. In DNA form, the CDR3 reads TGTGCCAGCATCGAGAGATCCTACGAGCAGTACTTC.

This clonotype was seen at least ten times. The chain combines TRBV10-3 with TRBJ1-2; TRBD1 matches at 11 bases. Germline lookup yields CDR1 ENHRY and CDR2 SYGVKD. Trimming at V came to 8 bases and at J to 4 bases, leaving 3 bases not matched to a gene. CDR3 size: 13 residues. The CDR3: CAIGGQGAYGYTF. CDR3 nucleotides: TGTGCCATCGGCGGACAGGGGGCCTATGGCTACACCTTC.

This clonotype was found a few times. A junction end diverges from the germline sequence, so it may reflect a read error. This chain uses TRBV4-3 with TRBJ2-3, with D possibly matching TRBD1 (6 bases). The CDR3 has 17 amino acids. CDR1 and CDR2 (germline): LGHNA, YSLEER. The CDR3 sequence is CTSSQVAPGAGTDTQYF. For the CDR3, the DNA is TGCACCAGCAGCCAAGTTGCCCCAGGGGCGGGCACAGATACGCAGTATTTT.